The 27 T cell receptor beta chains in this list originate from one sample, sequenced in a study of shared clonotypes between healthy human individuals. Sequenced by immunoSEQ multiplex PCR; TCRdb stores in-frame clones only, minus some. The table lists about 2 million clones, around 96% of them singletons, with more than 0.95% in the top ten. CD8 cells regarded as naive lacked CD45RO, were positively chosen for CCR7, and omitted terminally differentiated effector memory CD45RA+ cells. The sample was naive CD8+ T cells sorted from blood. Receptors were obtained from a man in his late teens or twenties in good health.

This clone was recorded only once. The V and J genes are TRBV7-9 and TRBJ1-6; TRBD1 matches at 7 bases. V trimming: 0 bases; J trimming: 10 bases; junction bases outside the gene matches: 3. The CDR3 totals 14 residues. Germline V gives CDR1 SEHNR, CDR2 FQNEAQ (reference sequence). CDR3: CASSLAGGDSPLHF. The CDR3 bases are TGTGCCAGCAGCTTAGCAGGGGGCGACTCACCCCTCCACTTT.

The rearrangement links TRBV5-8 to TRBJ2-7; 9 bases align to TRBD1. The CDR3 runs 14 residues. The V segment lost 4 bases and the J segment 2 bases; nucleotides outside the gene matches: 4. CDR1 and CDR2 (germline): SGHTS, YDEGEE. The CDR3 sequence: CASSEGQGAYEQYF. DNA for the CDR3: TGTGCCAGCAGCGAGGGACAGGGAGCCTACGAGCAGTACTTC.

This chain connects TRBV19 to TRBJ1-4; no clear D. Trimming pared 5 bases from V and 3 bases from J, leaving 7 bases between. CDR1 and CDR2 (germline): LNHDA, SQIVND (reference sequence). CDR3 length: 13 amino acids. CDR3 DNA sequence: TGTGCCAGTAGTGACCGGGCTAATGAAAAACTGTTTTTT. It codes for CASSDRANEKLFF.

Worth noting for this clone: The same CDR3 arises from other DNA sequences in this sample as well. CDR3 amino acids: CASSVGNSGNTIYF. DNA of the CDR3: TGTGCCAGCAGCGTAGGGAACTCTGGAAACACCATATATTTT. The V gene is TRBV9, the J gene TRBJ1-3, with D uncertain. The CDR3 length is 14 residues. Trimming cost V 0 bases and J 0 bases, with 4 bases left between them. Germline CDR1 is SGDLS and CDR2 is YYNGEE.

This sequence joins TRBV29-1 and TRBJ1-2; perhaps TRBD1 as D (6 bases). Germline CDR1 and CDR2: SQVTM and ANQGSEA. The CDR3 covers 12 residues. With 0 bases removed from V and 10 bases from J, the gap between germline ends came to 12 bases. CDR3 protein: CSVEEGAGAYTF. The CDR3 nucleotides read TGCAGCGTTGAAGAAGGGGCAGGGGCCTACACCTTC.

This chain links TRBV7-6 with TRBJ2-3, with D perhaps matching TRBD2 (7 bases). The ends were cut back, 5 bases at V and 8 bases at J, with 17 bases in the middle. Germline V lookup: CDR1 SGHVS, CDR2 FNYEAQ. The CDR3 contains 14 residues. The CDR3 DNA sequence: TGTGCCAGCAGCGGGGGGGCGGAGGCGGGTACGCAGTATTTT. Its translation is CASSGGAEAGTQYF.

This clone showed up just once. The rearrangement joins TRBV10-3 to TRBJ1-1; D uncertain. V was shortened by 4 bases and J by 3 bases, with 6 bases between the two germline ends. From germline, CDR1 is ENHRY and CDR2 SYGVKD. The CDR3 is made up of 12 amino acids. As DNA, the CDR3 is TGTGCCATCAGTGGGTGGGACACTGAAGCTTTCTTT. It codes for CAISGWDTEAFF.

The chain employs TRBV14 and TRBJ1-6; weak D call: TRBD1 (5 bases). This CDR3 spans 13 amino acids. Trimming removed 0 bases from V and 14 bases from J, with 11 bases in between. CDR1 and CDR2 (germline): SGHDN, FVKESK. CDR3 sequence: CASSQDEGPSLHF. The DNA of the CDR3 is TGTGCCAGCAGCCAAGATGAGGGGCCATCCCTCCACTTT.

V gene TRBV7-6 combines with J gene TRBJ2-1; 10 bases are a match to TRBD2. The CDR3 extends over 14 amino acids. V lost 5 bases, J lost 9 bases, and 7 bases stayed unmatched. Per the germline V gene, CDR1 is SGHVS and CDR2 is FNYEAQ. CDR3 nucleotide sequence: TGTGCCAGCAGCCAAGCGGGGGGGCCAAGTGAGCAGTTCTTC. Translated: CASSQAGGPSEQFF.

The chain links TRBV7-9 to TRBJ2-7, with no clear D. In germline, CDR1 is SEHNR, CDR2 FQNEAQ (reference sequence). With 5 bases removed from V and 6 bases from J, the gap between germline ends came to 14 bases. CDR3 size: 13 residues. CDR3 coding DNA: TGTGCCAGCAGCCTAAGCGAAGCTGGCGAGCAGTACTTC. It translates to CASSLSEAGEQYF.

The chain joins TRBV4-1 to TRBJ1-2; D gene unclear. CDR1 is MGHRA, CDR2 YSYEKL, per germline. With 0 bases removed from V and 4 bases from J, the gap between germline ends came to 9 bases. The CDR3 totals 14 residues. The CDR3 bases are TGCGCCAGCAGCCAAGATGGGATTTCCTATGGCTACACCTTC. Protein sequence: CASSQDGISYGYTF.

The chain recombines TRBV4-3 with TRBJ2-1; D may be TRBD2 (6 bases). CDR1 is LGHNA and CDR2 is YSLEER in the germline V gene. This CDR3 has 18 amino acids. V lost 5 bases and J lost 7, with 27 bases in between. The DNA of the CDR3 is TGCGCCAGCAGCGTCGATACTAGTAGCGGCCCCTCGAGGAATGAGCAGTTCTTC. It encodes CASSVDTSSGPSRNEQFF.

The CDR3, as DNA: TGTGCCAGCAGCTTAGTTCCCCAACTGGGGCCGGCCAACGTCCTGACTTTC. Translating it yields CASSLVPQLGPANVLTF. The rearrangement links TRBV7-8 to TRBJ2-6; a possible D gene is TRBD1 (5 bases). Trimming cost V 1 base and J 6 bases, with 16 bases left between them. Germline V gene lookup returns CDR1 SGHVS and CDR2 FQNEAQ. This CDR3 contains 17 residues.

CDR3 in DNA: TGTGCCAGCACCCTACTAGCGGGAGACAGCACAGATACGCAGTATTTT. Translating gives CASTLLAGDSTDTQYF. The chain employs TRBV2 and TRBJ2-3, with 11 bases that match TRBD2. CDR1 and CDR2 from the germline V gene are SNHLY and FYNNEI. Losses at the gene ends were 7 bases for V and 0 bases for J; bases not matched to a gene: 6. This CDR3 is 16 amino acids long.

The chain uses TRBV4-1 and TRBJ2-7; the D gene is possibly TRBD2 (6 bases). The ends were cut back, 4 bases at V and 7 bases at J, with 20 bases in the middle. The CDR3 is 15 residues long. CDR1 and CDR2 from the germline V gene are MGHRA and YSYEKL. The CDR3 bases are TGCGCCAGCAGCCCGACTAGGGATCTAAGTATGGAGCAGTACTTC. Translated, it gives CASSPTRDLSMEQYF.

This clone was counted many times. The chain employs TRBV7-9 and TRBJ1-2; TRBD1 aligns across 7 bases. The ends lost 4 bases at V and 8 bases at J; junction bases unmatched: 7. This CDR3 is built from 13 residues. Germline lookup yields CDR1 SEHNR and CDR2 FQNEAQ (reference sequence). In DNA, the CDR3 is TGTGCCAGCAGCTCTGACAGGGTAAAAGGCTACACCTTC. This translates into CASSSDRVKGYTF.

The chain recombines TRBV30 with TRBJ2-7; 8 positions match TRBD1. The CDR3 totals 13 residues. Germline CDR1 reads GTSNPN; CDR2 reads SVGIG (reference sequence). J was trimmed by 4 bases and V by 3 bases; bases with no gene match: 5. CDR3 DNA: TGTGCCTGGAGCCGGGACAGGAATTACGAGCAGTACTTC. Its protein product is CAWSRDRNYEQYF.

The V call is TRBV30, the J call TRBJ2-7, with 9 bases lining up with TRBD1. V was pared by 2 bases and J by 0 bases, with 11 bases of the junction left unmatched. CDR1 is GTSNPN and CDR2 is SVGIG in the germline V gene (reference sequence). The CDR3 consists of 17 residues. The CDR3 loop reads CAWSTPGQGPSSYEQYF. Written as DNA, the CDR3 is TGTGCCTGGAGTACCCCGGGACAGGGCCCCAGCTCCTACGAGCAGTACTTC.

This sequence joins TRBV5-4 and TRBJ2-1, with TRBD2 matching over 10 bases. CDR3 size: 17 residues. Germline V CDR1 and CDR2: SGHNT, YYREEE (reference sequence). After removal of 3 bases from V and 4 bases from J, the junction contained 10 bases not matched to a gene. The CDR3 bases are TGTGCCAGCAGCTCAGCGGGGGGGCCGATGGAGTACAATGAGCAGTTCTTC. Translated, it gives CASSSAGGPMEYNEQFF.

The chain has TRBV11-2 and TRBJ1-2; 10 bases match TRBD1. With V trimmed by 5 bases and J by 3 bases, 9 bases remained unmatched. CDR1 and CDR2 from the germline V gene are SGHAT and FQNNGV. This CDR3 has 16 residues. The CDR3 bases are TGTGCCAGCAGCGGCAGCCGCGGGACAGGGGACTATGGCTACACCTTC. This translates into CASSGSRGTGDYGYTF.

This chain uses TRBV27 with TRBJ1-2, with D unclear. The CDR3 sequence is 15 residues long. V lost 0 bases to trimming and J lost 3 bases, with 11 bases between them. Germline CDR1 and CDR2: MNHEY and SMNVEV (reference sequence). CDR3 region: CASSLSGPKDYGYTF. DNA for the CDR3: TGTGCCAGCAGTTTATCAGGGCCCAAGGACTATGGCTACACCTTC.

This clone was seen just once. This sequence joins TRBV7-9 and TRBJ1-1; D remains ambiguous. Germline CDR1 is SEHNR and CDR2 is FQNEAQ (reference sequence). V lost 5 bases and J 0 bases, leaving 7 bases between the germline ends. The CDR3 loop spans 13 amino acids. CDR3: CASSALLNTEAFF. CDR3 bases: TGTGCCAGCAGCGCGCTCCTGAACACTGAAGCTTTCTTT.

V usage is TRBV7-8 and J usage is TRBJ2-7; 8 bases are a match to TRBD1. Trimming took 1 base from V and 3 from J; bases not matched to a gene: 5. The CDR3 has 15 residues. Looked up from germline, CDR1 is SGHVS and CDR2 is FQNEAQ. CDR3 DNA: TGTGCCAGCAGCTTAGATTCAGGACAGGGCTACGAGCAGTACTTC. Encoded protein: CASSLDSGQGYEQYF.

The chain employs TRBV7-9 and TRBJ2-7; the match to TRBD1 covers 8 bases. Looked up from germline, CDR1 is SEHNR and CDR2 is FQNEAQ (reference sequence). The CDR3 is 18 amino acids. The trim removed 1 base at V and 2 bases at J, leaving 13 bases unmatched. The CDR3 loop reads CASSLVSPDRGKTYEQYF. The CDR3 nucleotides are TGTGCCAGCAGCTTAGTGTCCCCTGACAGGGGAAAAACCTACGAGCAGTACTTC.

This chain links TRBV7-4 with TRBJ1-3; TRBD1 matches at 7 bases. The CDR3 has 14 amino acids. The V segment lost 5 bases and the J segment 0 bases; nucleotides outside the gene matches: 1. Looked up from germline, CDR1 is SGHVT and CDR2 is SQSDAQ. The CDR3 reads CASSRQGSGNTIYF. CDR3 DNA: TGTGCCAGCAGCCGACAGGGCTCTGGAAACACCATATATTTT. The complete variable domain, with remaining parts taken from reference TRBV7-4 and TRBJ1-3, reads GAGVSQSPRYKVAKRGRDVALRCDSISGHVTLYWYRQTLGQGSEVLTYSQSDAQRDKSGRPSGRFSAERPERSVSTLKIQRTEQGDSAVYLCASSRQGSGNTIYFGEGSWLTVV.

The chain uses TRBV5-4 and TRBJ2-5; 11 nucleotides align to TRBD2. Looked up from germline, CDR1 is SGHNT and CDR2 is YYREEE (reference sequence). The length of the CDR3 is 14 residues. The junction had 4 bases not matched to a gene; V was cut back by 0 bases and J by 9 bases. CDR3 DNA: TGTGCCAGCAGCTTGGTTAGCGGGGGGGATCCCCAGTACTTC. Its translation: CASSLVSGGDPQYF.

The chain combines TRBV5-1 with TRBJ1-1; no reliable D call. This CDR3 contains 14 residues. The germline CDR1 and CDR2 sequences are SGHRS and YFSETQ. Trimming took off 4 bases at V and 0 bases at J, with 10 bases between the two ends. CDR3 amino acids: CASSQDGMNTEAFF. DNA of the CDR3: TGCGCCAGCAGCCAGGATGGGATGAACACTGAAGCTTTCTTT.